This T cell receptor beta chain emerged from a study of siplizumab effects on memory and regulatory T cells. Overall study findings and caveats: Mappable CD4+ clones that were alloreactive averaged around 70% Treg-derived with siplizumab versus 25% to 30% in controls. Naive T cells appeared more diverse than memory cells and seemed to be major alloresponse contributors. Tregs that proliferated in siplizumab cultures did not have their suppressive function confirmed.

With regard to this clone: The antigen remains unidentified.

The table came from immunoSEQ multiplex PCR; TCRdb's copy has only in-frame clones and leaves some out. The table records just over 40,000 clones, 80% to 90% of them present only once. The germline CDR1 and CDR2 sequences are MNHNS and SASEGT. Trimming cost V 4 bases and J 6 bases; bases outside gene matches: 8. The length of the CDR3 is 15 residues. Sequenced sample: naive CD4+ T cells sorted from blood. The rearrangement uses TRBV6-1 and TRBJ2-2, with 7 bases identical to TRBD2. The receptor's source is a human donor in good health. CDR3 DNA sequence: TGTGCCAGCAGTGTCCGAGTGGGAGGGGCCGGGGAGCTGTTTTTT. Protein product: CASSVRVGGAGELFF.